The present T cell receptor beta chain was sequenced within a study of T-cell reconstitution after alpha-beta-depleted transplantation in children. General study results and limits: It was reported that alpha-beta T cells came from several hundred expanded graft clones (about two months after transplant).

CDR3 length equals 17 residues. Trimming removed 3 bases from V and 0 bases from J, with 15 bases in between. The germline V gene encodes CDR1 MGHRA and CDR2 YSYEKL. This clonotype was picked up a small number of times. Its specificity is not known. Researchers prepared the TCRbeta library using unique molecular identifiers, the study reports. TCRdb reprocessed the PCR reads via MiXCR and lists one record per CDR3 protein. Of about 980,000 distinct CDR3 sequences listed, roughly 29% are singletons. The V call is TRBV4-1, the J call TRBJ2-1, with D possibly matching TRBD1 (5 bases). The receptor's source is a boy under three years old who had a stem cell transplant for SCID, so the T cells may come from the graft donor. This specimen consisted of PBMCs, mostly from graft donor cells, obtained 360 days after TCRalphabeta/CD19-depleted stem cell transplant. This CDR3 is CASSQQNRPSSYNEQFF. The CDR3 DNA sequence: TGCGCCAGCAGCCAGCAAAACAGGCCCAGCTCCTACAATGAGCAGTTCTTC.